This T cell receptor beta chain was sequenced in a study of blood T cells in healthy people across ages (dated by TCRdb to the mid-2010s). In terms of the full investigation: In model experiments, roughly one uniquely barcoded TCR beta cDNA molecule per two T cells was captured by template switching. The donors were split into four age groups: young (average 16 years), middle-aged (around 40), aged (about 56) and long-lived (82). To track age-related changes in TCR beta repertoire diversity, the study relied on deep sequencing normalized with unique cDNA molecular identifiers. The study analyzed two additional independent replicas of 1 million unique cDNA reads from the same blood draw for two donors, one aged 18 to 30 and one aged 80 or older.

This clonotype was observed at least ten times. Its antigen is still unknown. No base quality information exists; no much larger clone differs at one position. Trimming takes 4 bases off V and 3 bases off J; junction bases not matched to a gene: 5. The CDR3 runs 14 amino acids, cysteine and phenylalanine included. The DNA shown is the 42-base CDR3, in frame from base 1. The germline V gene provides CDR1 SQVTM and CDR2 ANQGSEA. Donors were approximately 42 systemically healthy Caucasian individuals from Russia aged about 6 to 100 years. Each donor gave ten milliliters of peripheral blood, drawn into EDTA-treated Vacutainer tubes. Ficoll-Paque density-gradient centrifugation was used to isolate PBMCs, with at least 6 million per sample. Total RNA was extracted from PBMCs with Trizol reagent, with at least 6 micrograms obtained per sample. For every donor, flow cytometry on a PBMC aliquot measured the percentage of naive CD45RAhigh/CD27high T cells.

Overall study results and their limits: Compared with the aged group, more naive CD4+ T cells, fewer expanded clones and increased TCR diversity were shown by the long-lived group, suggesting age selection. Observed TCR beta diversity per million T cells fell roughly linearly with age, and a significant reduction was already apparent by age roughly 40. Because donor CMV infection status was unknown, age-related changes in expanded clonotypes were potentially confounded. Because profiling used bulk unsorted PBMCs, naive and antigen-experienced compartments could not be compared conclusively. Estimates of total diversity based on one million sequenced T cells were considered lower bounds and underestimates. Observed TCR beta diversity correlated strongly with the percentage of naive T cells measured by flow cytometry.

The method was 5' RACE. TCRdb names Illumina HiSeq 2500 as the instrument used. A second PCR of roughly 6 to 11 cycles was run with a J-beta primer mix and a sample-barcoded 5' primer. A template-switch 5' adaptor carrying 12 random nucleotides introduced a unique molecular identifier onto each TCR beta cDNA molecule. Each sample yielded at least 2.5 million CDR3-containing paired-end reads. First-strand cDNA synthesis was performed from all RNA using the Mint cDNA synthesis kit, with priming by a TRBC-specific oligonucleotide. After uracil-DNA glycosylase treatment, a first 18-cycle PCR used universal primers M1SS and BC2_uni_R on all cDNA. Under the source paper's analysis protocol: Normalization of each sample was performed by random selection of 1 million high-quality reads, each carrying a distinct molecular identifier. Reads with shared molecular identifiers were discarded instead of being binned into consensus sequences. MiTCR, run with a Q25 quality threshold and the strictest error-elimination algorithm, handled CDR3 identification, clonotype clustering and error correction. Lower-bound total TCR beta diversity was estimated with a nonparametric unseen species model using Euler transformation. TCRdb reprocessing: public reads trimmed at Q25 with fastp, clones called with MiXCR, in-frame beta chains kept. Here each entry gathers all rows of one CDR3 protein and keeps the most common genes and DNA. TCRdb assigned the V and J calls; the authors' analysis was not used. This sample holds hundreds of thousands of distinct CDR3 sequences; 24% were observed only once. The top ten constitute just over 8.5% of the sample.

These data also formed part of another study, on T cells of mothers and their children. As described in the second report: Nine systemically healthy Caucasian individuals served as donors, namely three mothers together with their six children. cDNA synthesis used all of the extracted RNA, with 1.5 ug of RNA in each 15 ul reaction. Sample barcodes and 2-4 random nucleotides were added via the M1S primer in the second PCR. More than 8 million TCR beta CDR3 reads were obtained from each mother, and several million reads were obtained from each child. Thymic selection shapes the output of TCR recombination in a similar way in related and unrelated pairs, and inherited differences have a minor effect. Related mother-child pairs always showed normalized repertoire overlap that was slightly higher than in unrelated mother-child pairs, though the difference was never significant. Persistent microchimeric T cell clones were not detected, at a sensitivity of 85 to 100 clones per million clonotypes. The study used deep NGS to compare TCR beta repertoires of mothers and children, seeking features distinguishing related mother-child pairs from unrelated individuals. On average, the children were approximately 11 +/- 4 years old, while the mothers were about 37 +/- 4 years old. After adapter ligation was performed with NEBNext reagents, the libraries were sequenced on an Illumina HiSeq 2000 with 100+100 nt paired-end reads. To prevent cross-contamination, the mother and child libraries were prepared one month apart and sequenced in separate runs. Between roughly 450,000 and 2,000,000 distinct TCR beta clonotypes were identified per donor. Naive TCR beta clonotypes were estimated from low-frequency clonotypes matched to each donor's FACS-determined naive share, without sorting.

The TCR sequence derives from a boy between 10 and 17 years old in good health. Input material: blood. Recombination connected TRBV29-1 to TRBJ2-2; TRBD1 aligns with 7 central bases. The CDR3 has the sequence CSVAPQGDTGELFF. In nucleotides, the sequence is TGCAGCGTTGCCCCCCAGGGGGACACCGGGGAGCTGTTTTTT.